A selection of T cell receptor beta chains follows, all from one sample in a study of T cell repertoires in cytomegalovirus infection. One entry per CDR3 protein, called by TCRdb with MiXCR from the reads. The sample records about 230,000 distinct CDR3 sequences, roughly 22% being singletons. The sample was CD8+ T cells from PBMCs. These receptors all come from a human donor in good health (CMV status not recorded). Some clones in this sample may be carry-over from other donors' samples. CDR3s include the opening cysteine and the closing phenylalanine or tryptophan. D genes are given only for firm matches. The size field is filled for only some rows; it gives once, few, many or a size class.

abundance,d_gene,j_gene,v_gene,CDR3aa,CDR3nt
.,.,TRBJ2-7,TRBV7-9,CASSLVVGELSYEQYF,TGTGCCAGCAGCTTAGTGGTAGGGGAACTCTCCTACGAGCAGTACTTC
few,.,TRBJ1-1,TRBV7-3,CASSPTQAMNTEAFF,TGTGCCAGCAGCCCCACACAGGCCATGAACACTGAAGCTTTCTTT
few,.,TRBJ2-5,TRBV9,CASSVAGNQETQYF,TGTGCCAGCAGCGTAGCAGGGAATCAAGAGACCCAGTACTTC
.,TRBD2,TRBJ2-2,TRBV12-3/TRBV12-4,CASSFGLAGATGELFF,TGTGCCAGCAGTTTTGGACTAGCGGGAGCAACCGGGGAGCTGTTTTTT
.,.,TRBJ2-3,TRBV15,CATSRDLTDTQYF,TGTGCCACCAGCAGAGATCTCACAGATACGCAGTATTTT
.,.,TRBJ2-3,TRBV28,CASSLVGGPKDTQYF,TGTGCCAGCAGTTTAGTGGGGGGGCCAAAAGATACGCAGTATTTT
.,TRBD1,TRBJ2-1,TRBV15,CATSPGVTGTGLFF,TGTGCCACCAGCCCAGGTGTTACCGGGACAGGGTTGTTCTTC
.,.,TRBJ2-4,TRBV7-4,CASSLAPLGAKNIQYF,TGTGCCAGCAGCTTAGCACCTCTCGGAGCCAAAAACATTCAGTACTTC
many,TRBD1,TRBJ1-2,TRBV7-9,CASSLEGRTGIDGYTF,TGTGCCAGCAGCTTAGAAGGACGGACAGGAATAGATGGCTACACCTTC
few,.,TRBJ1-5,TRBV28,CASSLRGPDRNQPQHF,TGTGCCAGCAGTCTCAGGGGACCCGATCGCAATCAGCCCCAGCATTTT
few,.,TRBJ1-6,TRBV19,CASSTLRTTYNSPLHF,TGTGCCAGTAGTACTCTAAGGACAACCTATAATTCACCCCTCCACTTT
.,.,TRBJ1-5,TRBV19,CASRIGGWQPQHF,TGTGCCAGTAGGATCGGGGGCTGGCAGCCCCAGCATTTT
many,.,TRBJ2-7,TRBV11-3,CASSLDPGMRYEQYF,TGTGCCAGCAGCTTAGATCCCGGAATGCGGTACGAGCAGTACTTC
.,TRBD2,TRBJ2-1,TRBV7-8,CASSIAGLAVSSYNEQFF,TGTGCCAGCAGCATAGCCGGACTAGCGGTCAGCTCCTACAATGAGCAGTTCTTC
many,TRBD2,TRBJ2-1,TRBV12-3/TRBV12-4,CASSFSGGAYNEQFF,TGTGCCAGCAGCTTTAGCGGGGGGGCTTACAATGAGCAGTTCTTC
few,.,TRBJ2-1,TRBV19,CASSRGQYNEQFF,TGTGCCAGTAGTCGAGGACAGTACAATGAGCAGTTCTTC
few,TRBD2,TRBJ2-3,TRBV6-5,CASSYSGGGFSADTQYF,TGTGCCAGCAGTTACTCAGGCGGGGGGTTTTCAGCAGATACGCAGTATTTT
many,TRBD1,TRBJ2-7,TRBV4-1,CASSRLLGQGSYEQYF,TGCGCCAGCAGCCGCCTCCTGGGACAGGGTTCCTACGAGCAGTACTTC
few,.,TRBJ2-1,TRBV19,CASAFVATYNEQFF,TGTGCCAGTGCATTCGTGGCTACATACAATGAGCAGTTCTTC
.,.,TRBJ2-7,TRBV7-2,CASSWRGQLAYEQYF,TGTGCCAGCAGTTGGAGGGGGCAGCTAGCCTACGAGCAGTACTTC
few,.,TRBJ2-7,TRBV12-3/TRBV12-4,CASSSLRKEEQYF,TGTGCCAGCAGTTCTCTCAGAAAGGAAGAGCAGTACTTC
.,.,TRBJ1-2,TRBV19,CASSSGGLVYGYTF,TGTGCCAGTAGTTCTGGGGGCCTTGTTTATGGCTACACCTTC
few,.,TRBJ2-1,TRBV13,CASSGGPLSGQFF,TGTGCCAGCAGCGGGGGGCCCCTTAGTGGGCAGTTCTTC